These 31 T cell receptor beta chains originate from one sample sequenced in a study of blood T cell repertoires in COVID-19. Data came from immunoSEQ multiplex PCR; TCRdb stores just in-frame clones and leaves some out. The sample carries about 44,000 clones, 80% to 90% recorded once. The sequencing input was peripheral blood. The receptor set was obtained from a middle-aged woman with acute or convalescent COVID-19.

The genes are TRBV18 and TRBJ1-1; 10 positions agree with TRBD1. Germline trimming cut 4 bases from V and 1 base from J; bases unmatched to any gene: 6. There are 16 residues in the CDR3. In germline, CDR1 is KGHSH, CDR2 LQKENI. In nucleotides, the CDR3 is TGTGCCAGCTCACAAGGACAGGGGGAATGGAACACTGAAGCTTTCTTT. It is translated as CASSQGQGEWNTEAFF.

CDR3 nucleotide sequence: TGTGCCAGCAGCGTAGAGGGCAGGGGAGAGACCCAGTACTTC. Protein product: CASSVEGRGETQYF. The V call is TRBV9, the J call TRBJ2-5; D might be TRBD1 (6 bases). The CDR3 contains 14 residues. In germline, CDR1 is SGDLS, CDR2 YYNGEE. The V and J ends lost 0 bases and 4 bases respectively, with 10 bases between them.

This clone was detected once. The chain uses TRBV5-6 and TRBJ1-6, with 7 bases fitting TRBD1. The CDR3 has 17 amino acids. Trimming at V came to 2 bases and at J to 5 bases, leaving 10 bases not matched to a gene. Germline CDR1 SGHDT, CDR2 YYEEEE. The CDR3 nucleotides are TGTGCCAGCAGCTTACGGTATGGACAGGAAAATAATTCACCCCTCCACTTT. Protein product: CASSLRYGQENNSPLHF. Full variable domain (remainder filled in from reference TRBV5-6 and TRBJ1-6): DAGVTQSPTHLIKTRGQQVTLRCSPKSGHDTVSWYQQALGQGPQFIFQYYEEEERQRGNFPDRFSGHQFPNYSSELNVNALLLGDSALYLCASSLRYGQENNSPLHFGNGTRLTVT.

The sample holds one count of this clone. CDR3 protein: CASSGTVNQPQHF. The CDR3, as DNA: TGTGCCAGCAGTGGGACAGTCAATCAGCCCCAGCATTTT. The rearrangement joins TRBV27 to TRBJ1-5; 7 bases map to TRBD1. Trimming took 5 bases from V and 3 from J; bases not matched to a gene: 1. This CDR3 has 13 residues. CDR1 and CDR2 (germline): MNHEY, SMNVEV (reference sequence).

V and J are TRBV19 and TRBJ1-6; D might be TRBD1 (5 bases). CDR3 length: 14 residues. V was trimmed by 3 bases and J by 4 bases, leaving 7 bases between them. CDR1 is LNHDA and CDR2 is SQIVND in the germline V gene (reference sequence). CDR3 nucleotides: TGTGCCAGTAGTATGACAGCTTATAATTCACCCCTCCACTTT. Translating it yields CASSMTAYNSPLHF.

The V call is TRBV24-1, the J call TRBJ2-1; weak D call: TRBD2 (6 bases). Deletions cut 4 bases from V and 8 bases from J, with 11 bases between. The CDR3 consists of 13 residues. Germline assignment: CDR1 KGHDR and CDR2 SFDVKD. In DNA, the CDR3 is TGTGCCACCAGTGACGGGAGTGAGGATGAGCAGTTCTTC. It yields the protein CATSDGSEDEQFF.

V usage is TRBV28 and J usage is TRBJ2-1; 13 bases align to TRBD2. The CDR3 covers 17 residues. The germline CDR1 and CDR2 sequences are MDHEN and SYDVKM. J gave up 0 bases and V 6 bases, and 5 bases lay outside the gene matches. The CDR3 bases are TGTGCCAGCAGGGGACTAGCGGGGCTGCGCTCCTACAATGAGCAGTTCTTC. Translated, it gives CASRGLAGLRSYNEQFF.

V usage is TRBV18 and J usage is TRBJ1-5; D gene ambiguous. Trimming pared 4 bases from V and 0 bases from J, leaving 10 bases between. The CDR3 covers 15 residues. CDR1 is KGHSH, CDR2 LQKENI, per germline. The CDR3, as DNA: TGTGCCAGCTCACGCGAAGAAATTAGCAATCAGCCCCAGCATTTT. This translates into CASSREEISNQPQHF.

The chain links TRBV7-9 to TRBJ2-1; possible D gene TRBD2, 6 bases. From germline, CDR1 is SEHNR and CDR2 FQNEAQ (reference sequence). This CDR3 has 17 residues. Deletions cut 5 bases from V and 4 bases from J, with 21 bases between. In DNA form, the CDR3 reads TGTGCCAGCAGCCAATGGTTGGGTAGCGGAGAATACAATGAGCAGTTCTTC. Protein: CASSQWLGSGEYNEQFF.

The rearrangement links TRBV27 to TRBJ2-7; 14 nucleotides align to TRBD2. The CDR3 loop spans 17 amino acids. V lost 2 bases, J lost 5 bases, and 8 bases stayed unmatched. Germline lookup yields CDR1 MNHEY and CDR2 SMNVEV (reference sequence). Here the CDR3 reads CASSLNLGLAGANEQYF. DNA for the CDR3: TGTGCCAGCAGTTTAAACCTGGGACTAGCGGGAGCCAACGAGCAGTACTTC.

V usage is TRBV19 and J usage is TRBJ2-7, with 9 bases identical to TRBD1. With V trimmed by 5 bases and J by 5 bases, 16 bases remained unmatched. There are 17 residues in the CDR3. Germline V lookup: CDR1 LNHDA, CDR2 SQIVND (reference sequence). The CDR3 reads CASSFSSLGTGNHEQYF. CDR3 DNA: TGTGCCAGTAGTTTTTCAAGCCTCGGGACAGGGAACCACGAGCAGTACTTC.

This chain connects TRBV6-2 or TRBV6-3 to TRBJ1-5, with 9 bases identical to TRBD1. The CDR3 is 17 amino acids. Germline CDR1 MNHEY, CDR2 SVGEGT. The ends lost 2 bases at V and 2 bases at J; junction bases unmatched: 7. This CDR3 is CASSYGTGRHGNQPQHF. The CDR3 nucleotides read TGTGCCAGCAGTTACGGGACAGGGCGGCATGGCAATCAGCCCCAGCATTTT.

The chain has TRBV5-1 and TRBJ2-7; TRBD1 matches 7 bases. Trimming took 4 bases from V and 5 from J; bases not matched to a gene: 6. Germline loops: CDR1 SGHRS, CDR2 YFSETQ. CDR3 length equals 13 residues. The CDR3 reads CASSLKQGNEQYF. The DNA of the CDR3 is TGCGCCAGCAGCCTAAAACAGGGGAACGAGCAGTACTTC.

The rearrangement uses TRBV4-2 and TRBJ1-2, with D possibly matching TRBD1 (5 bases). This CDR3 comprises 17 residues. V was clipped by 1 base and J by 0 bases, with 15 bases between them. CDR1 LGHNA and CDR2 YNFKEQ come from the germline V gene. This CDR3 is CASSQGRDSGSNYGYTF. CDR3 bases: TGTGCCAGCAGCCAAGGACGAGACAGTGGGTCTAACTATGGCTACACCTTC.

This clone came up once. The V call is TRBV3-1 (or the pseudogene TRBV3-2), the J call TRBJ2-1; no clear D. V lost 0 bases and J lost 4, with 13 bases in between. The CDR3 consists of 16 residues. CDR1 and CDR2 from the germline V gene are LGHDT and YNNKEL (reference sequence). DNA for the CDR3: TGTGCCAGCAGCCAAGAGGGTGGCGGTTCATACAATGAGCAGTTCTTC. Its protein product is CASSQEGGGSYNEQFF.

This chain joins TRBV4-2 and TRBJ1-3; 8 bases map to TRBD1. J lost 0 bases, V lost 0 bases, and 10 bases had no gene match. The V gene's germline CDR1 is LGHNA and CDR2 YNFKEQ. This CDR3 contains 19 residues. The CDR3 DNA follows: TGTGCCAGCAGCCAAGACTCGGACAGGGCTTACTTCTCTGGAAACACCATATATTTT. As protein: CASSQDSDRAYFSGNTIYF.

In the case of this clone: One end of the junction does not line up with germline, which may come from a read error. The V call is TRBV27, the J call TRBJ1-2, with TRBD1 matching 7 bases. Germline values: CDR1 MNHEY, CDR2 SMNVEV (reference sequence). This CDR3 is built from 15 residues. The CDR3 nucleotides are TGTGCCAGCAAGTTGGGGACAGTCGCTTCCTATGACTACACCTTC. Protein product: CASKLGTVASYDYTF.

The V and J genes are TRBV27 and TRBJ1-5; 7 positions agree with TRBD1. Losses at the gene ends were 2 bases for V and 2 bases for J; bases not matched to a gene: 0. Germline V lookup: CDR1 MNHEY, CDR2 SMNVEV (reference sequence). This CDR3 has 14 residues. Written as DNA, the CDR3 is TGTGCCAGCAGTTTAGGACAGGGCAATCAGCCCCAGCATTTT. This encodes CASSLGQGNQPQHF.

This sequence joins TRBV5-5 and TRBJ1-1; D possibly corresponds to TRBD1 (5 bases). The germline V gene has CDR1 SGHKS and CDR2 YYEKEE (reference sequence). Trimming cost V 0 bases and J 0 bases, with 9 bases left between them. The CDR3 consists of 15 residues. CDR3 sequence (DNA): TGTGCCAGCAGCTTGGTAGGGGATTTGAACACTGAAGCTTTCTTT. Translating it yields CASSLVGDLNTEAFF.

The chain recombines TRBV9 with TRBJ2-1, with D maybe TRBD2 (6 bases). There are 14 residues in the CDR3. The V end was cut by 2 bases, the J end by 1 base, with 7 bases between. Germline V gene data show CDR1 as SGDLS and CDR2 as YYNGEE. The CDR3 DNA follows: TGTGCCAGCAGCGTTCTAGCGTCCTACAATGAGCAGTTCTTC. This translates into CASSVLASYNEQFF.

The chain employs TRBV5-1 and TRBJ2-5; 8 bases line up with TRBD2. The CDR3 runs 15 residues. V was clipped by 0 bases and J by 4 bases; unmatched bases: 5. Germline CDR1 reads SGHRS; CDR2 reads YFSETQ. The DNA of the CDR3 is TGCGCCAGCAGCTTGGATCCAGCGGGAGTAGAGACCCAGTACTTC. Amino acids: CASSLDPAGVETQYF.

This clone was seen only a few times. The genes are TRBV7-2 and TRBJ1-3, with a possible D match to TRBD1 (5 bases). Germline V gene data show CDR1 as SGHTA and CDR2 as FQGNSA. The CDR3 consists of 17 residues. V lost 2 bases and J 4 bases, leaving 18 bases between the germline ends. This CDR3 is CASSLSPPGSGGNTIYF. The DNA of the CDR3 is TGTGCCAGCAGCTTATCCCCCCCAGGGTCCGGAGGAAACACCATATATTTT. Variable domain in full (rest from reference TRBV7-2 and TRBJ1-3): GAGVSQSPSNKVTEKGKDVELRCDPISGHTALYWYRQSLGQGLEFLIYFQGNSAPDKSGLPSDRFSAERTGGSVSTLTIQRTQQEDSAVYLCASSLSPPGSGGNTIYFGEGSWLTVV.

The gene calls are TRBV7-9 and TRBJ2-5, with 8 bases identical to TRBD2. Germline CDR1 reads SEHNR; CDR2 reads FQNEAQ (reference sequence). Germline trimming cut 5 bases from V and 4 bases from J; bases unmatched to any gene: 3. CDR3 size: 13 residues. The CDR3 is CASSRGGRETQYF. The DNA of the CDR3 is TGTGCCAGCAGCCGGGGGGGTCGAGAGACCCAGTACTTC.

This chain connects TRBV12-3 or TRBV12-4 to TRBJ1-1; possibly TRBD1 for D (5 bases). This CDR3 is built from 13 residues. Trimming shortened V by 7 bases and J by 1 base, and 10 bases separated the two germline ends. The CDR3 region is CASTADRNTEAFF. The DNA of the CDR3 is TGTGCCAGCACCGCTGACAGGAACACTGAAGCTTTCTTT.

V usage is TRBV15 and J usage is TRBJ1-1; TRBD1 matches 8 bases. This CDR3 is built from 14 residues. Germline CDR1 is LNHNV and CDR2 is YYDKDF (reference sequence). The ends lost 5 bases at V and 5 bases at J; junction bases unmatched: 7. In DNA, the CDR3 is TGTGCCACCAGCTTAGACAGGGGAGGGACTGAAGCTTTCTTT. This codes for CATSLDRGGTEAFF.

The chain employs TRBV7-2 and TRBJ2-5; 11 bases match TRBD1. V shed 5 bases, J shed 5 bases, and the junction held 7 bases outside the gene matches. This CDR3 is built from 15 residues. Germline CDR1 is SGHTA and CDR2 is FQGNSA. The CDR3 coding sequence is TGTGCCAGCAGCCTCAGGACAGGGGGCGAGGAGACCCAGTACTTC. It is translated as CASSLRTGGEETQYF.

CDR3 DNA sequence: TGCGCCAGCAGCTTGGTCCCAGTTTCAGGAGGGAACACTGAAGCTTTCTTT. Protein sequence: CASSLVPVSGGNTEAFF. The J gene is TRBJ1-1, the V gene TRBV5-1; D is unclear. This CDR3 spans 17 amino acids. Germline CDR1 is SGHRS and CDR2 is YFSETQ. Trimming took off 0 bases at V and 1 base at J, with 16 bases between the two ends.

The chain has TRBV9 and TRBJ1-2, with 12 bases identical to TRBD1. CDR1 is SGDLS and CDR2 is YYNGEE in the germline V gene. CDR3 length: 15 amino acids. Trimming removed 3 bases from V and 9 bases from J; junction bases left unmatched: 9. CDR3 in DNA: TGTGCCAGCAGCGGGGGGACAGGGGGCCCGGTCCGCTACACCTTC. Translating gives CASSGGTGGPVRYTF.

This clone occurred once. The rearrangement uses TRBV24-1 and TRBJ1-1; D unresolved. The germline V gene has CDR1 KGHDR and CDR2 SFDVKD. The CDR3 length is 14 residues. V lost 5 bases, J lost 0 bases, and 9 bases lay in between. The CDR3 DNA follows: TGTGCCACCAGTGCAGGCAGCATGAACACTGAAGCTTTCTTT. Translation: CATSAGSMNTEAFF.

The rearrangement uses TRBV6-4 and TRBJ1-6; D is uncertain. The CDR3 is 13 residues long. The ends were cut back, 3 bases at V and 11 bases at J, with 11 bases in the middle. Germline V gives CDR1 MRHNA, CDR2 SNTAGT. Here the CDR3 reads CASSEQFRTPLHF. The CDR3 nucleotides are TGTGCCAGCAGTGAACAGTTCCGAACACCCCTCCACTTT.

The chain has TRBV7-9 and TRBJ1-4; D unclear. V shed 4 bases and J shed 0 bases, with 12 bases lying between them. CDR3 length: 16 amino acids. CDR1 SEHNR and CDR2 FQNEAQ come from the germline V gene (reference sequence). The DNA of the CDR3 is TGTGCCAGCAGCTCTCTTAGAATTGCAACTAATGAAAAACTGTTTTTT. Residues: CASSSLRIATNEKLFF.